This T cell receptor beta chain stems from a study of T cell repertoires in cytomegalovirus infection. Study-level background: Public TCR beta signatures marked donors with CMV infection and the matching HLA. Study-wide results and caveats: The study identified carriers of CMV plus the relevant HLA from cumulative public TCR beta family frequency. CMV-specific TCR beta clonotypes restricted by HLA-C were the ones dominating the ex vivo response.

One entry per CDR3 protein, called by TCRdb with MiXCR from the reads. This sample yields under 850,000 distinct CDR3 sequences, of which roughly 30% are seen a single time; roughly 20% belongs to the top ten. With respect to this clonotype: Its antigen remains unidentified.

Specimen: cultured PBMCs, collected from culture after CMV antigen stimulation. The TCR originated in a human donor in good health (CMV status not recorded). Some clones in this sample may be carry-over from other donors' samples.

The CDR3 DNA reads TGTGCTAGTGGTCCCCGGGACACCCCTGGGCAGCCCCAGCATTTT. It is translated as CASGPRDTPGQPQHF. The rearrangement joins TRBV12-5 to TRBJ1-5; tentative D call: TRBD1 (6 bases). From germline, CDR1 is LGHNT and CDR2 FRNRAP. This CDR3 contains 15 residues. Trimming took 5 bases from V and 7 from J, leaving 18 bases between them.